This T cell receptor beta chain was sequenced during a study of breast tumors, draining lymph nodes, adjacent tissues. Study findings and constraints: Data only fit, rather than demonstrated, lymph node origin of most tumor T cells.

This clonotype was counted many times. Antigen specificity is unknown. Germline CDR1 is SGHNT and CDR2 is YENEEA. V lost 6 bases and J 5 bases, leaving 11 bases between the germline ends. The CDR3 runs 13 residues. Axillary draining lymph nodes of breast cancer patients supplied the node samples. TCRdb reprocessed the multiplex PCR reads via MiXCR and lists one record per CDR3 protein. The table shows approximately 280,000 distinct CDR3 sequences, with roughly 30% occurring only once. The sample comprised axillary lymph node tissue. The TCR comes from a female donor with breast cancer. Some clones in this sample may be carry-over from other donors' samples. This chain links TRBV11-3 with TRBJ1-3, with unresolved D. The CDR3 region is CASSYAGRNTIYF. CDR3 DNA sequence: TGTGCCAGCAGTTACGCCGGGAGAAACACCATATATTTT.